This entry lists 23 T cell receptor beta chains sequenced from one sample in a study of blood T cells in healthy people across ages. A second PCR of about 7 to 12 cycles used a sample-barcoded 5' primer and a J-beta primer mix. TCRdb used MiXCR to reprocess the 5' RACE reads, holding one entry per CDR3 protein. The table shows about 1.8 million distinct CDR3 sequences, with about 49% occurring only once. The sample was blood. These receptors originate from a woman aged 40 to 50 in good health.

This clonotype turned up a few times. The rearrangement joins TRBV6-5 to TRBJ1-2; D is possibly TRBD1 (6 bases). Germline CDR1 and CDR2: MNHEY and SVGAGI. This CDR3 has 16 amino acids. Trimming left V 8 bases short and J 1 base short, with 20 bases between. CDR3 sequence reads: CASAGQFWGDNYGYTF. The CDR3 DNA follows: TGTGCCAGCGCTGGACAGTTTTGGGGTGATAACTATGGCTACACCTTC.

V and J are TRBV20-1 and TRBJ2-1; TRBD2 might be the D (6 bases). The CDR3 loop spans 15 amino acids. Germline V CDR1 and CDR2: DFQATT, SNEGSKA (reference sequence). The V and J ends lost 5 bases and 0 bases respectively, with 14 bases between them. The CDR3 is CSAPGTSYSYNEQFF. The CDR3 DNA is TGCAGTGCTCCCGGGACTTCTTACTCCTACAATGAGCAGTTCTTC.

This rearrangement joins TRBV7-2 to TRBJ2-3; tentatively, D is TRBD1 or TRBD2 (6 bases each). The CDR3 runs to 15 residues. Germline V gives CDR1 SGHTA, CDR2 FQGNSA. The germline V and J ends were trimmed by 4 bases and 4 bases, with 15 bases remaining between them. In DNA, the CDR3 is TGTGCCAGCAGCTCTTCACCGGGGGCGGCAGATACGCAGTATTTT. Amino acid sequence: CASSSSPGAADTQYF.

This clonotype was counted a few times. The chain carries TRBV7-2 and TRBJ2-3, with D perhaps matching TRBD1 (6 bases). This CDR3 contains 15 residues. Per the germline V gene, CDR1 is SGHTA and CDR2 is FQGNSA. Trimming took 4 bases from V and 3 from J, leaving 14 bases between them. CDR3 DNA sequence: TGTGCCAGCAGCTCGAACAGGGTGTGGACAGATACGCAGTATTTT. It codes for CASSSNRVWTDTQYF.

This clonotype has a handful of counts. V gene TRBV4-1 combines with J gene TRBJ1-2, with unresolved D. In germline, CDR1 is MGHRA, CDR2 YSYEKL. There are 12 residues in the CDR3. The germline V and J ends were trimmed by 1 base and 7 bases, with 7 bases remaining between them. The CDR3 DNA is TGCGCCAGCAGCCAAGCGGGGTCTGGCTACACCTTC. It translates to CASSQAGSGYTF.

This sequence joins TRBV4-2 and TRBJ2-1; TRBD2 matches 7 bases. CDR1 and CDR2 from the germline V gene are LGHNA and YNFKEQ. With V trimmed by 0 bases and J by 5 bases, 7 bases remained unmatched. The CDR3 loop spans 16 amino acids. CDR3 in amino acids: CASSQEPGLLDNEQFF. The CDR3 DNA sequence: TGTGCCAGCAGCCAAGAACCGGGACTACTAGACAATGAGCAGTTCTTC.

This clonotype was counted only a few times. The V gene is TRBV4-2, the J gene TRBJ1-2; 10 bases map to TRBD1. This CDR3 comprises 16 residues. After removal of 4 bases from V and 6 bases from J, the junction contained 11 bases not matched to a gene. Germline loops: CDR1 LGHNA, CDR2 YNFKEQ. The CDR3 sequence is CASSLYGQGVSDGYTF. CDR3 in DNA: TGTGCCAGCAGCCTATACGGACAGGGGGTTAGTGATGGCTACACCTTC.

V gene TRBV29-1 combines with J gene TRBJ1-2; 10 positions agree with TRBD1. V was pared by 3 bases and J by 4 bases, with 5 bases of the junction left unmatched. Germline values: CDR1 SQVTM, CDR2 ANQGSEA. The CDR3 length is 14 residues. The CDR3 sequence: CSVDDRGPGYGYTF. The DNA for the CDR3 is TGCAGCGTTGACGACAGGGGGCCGGGCTATGGCTACACCTTC.

This sequence joins TRBV28 and TRBJ2-5; D call uncertain. The CDR3 runs to 14 residues. Germline lookup yields CDR1 MDHEN and CDR2 SYDVKM. The V end was cut by 7 bases, the J end by 0 bases, with 12 bases between. CDR3 protein: CASKESQYQETQYF. The DNA for the CDR3 is TGTGCCAGCAAGGAGTCACAGTACCAAGAGACCCAGTACTTC.

The J gene is TRBJ2-2, the V gene TRBV20-1; 8 bases agree with TRBD1. Trimming at V came to 6 bases and at J to 3 bases, leaving 3 bases not matched to a gene. The CDR3 spans 13 residues. CDR1 is DFQATT, CDR2 SNEGSKA, per germline (reference sequence). In DNA, the CDR3 is TGCAGTGCCGGGACAGGACACACCGGGGAGCTGTTTTTT. It yields the protein CSAGTGHTGELFF.

The chain uses TRBV6-2 or TRBV6-3 and TRBJ2-5, with TRBD2 matching over 7 bases. The CDR3 covers 13 residues. The ends lost 4 bases at V and 12 bases at J; junction bases unmatched: 11. Per the germline V gene, CDR1 is MNHEY and CDR2 is SVGEGT. The DNA for the CDR3 is TGTGCCAGCAGTTTACTCGGCGGACTAGTCGAGTACTTC. Encoded protein: CASSLLGGLVEYF.

This clonotype showed up just once. The junction departs from germline at one end; a sequencing error may be responsible. The rearrangement uses TRBV7-2 and TRBJ2-7; TRBD1 aligns across 8 bases. Germline CDR1 and CDR2: SGHTA and FQGNSA. CDR3 size: 11 residues. CDR3 nucleotides: TGCGCCAGCAGCTTAGGGGACAGGTGGTACTTC. Protein: CASSLGDRWYF.

V gene TRBV28 combines with J gene TRBJ2-7; the D gene is possibly TRBD2 (5 bases). V lost 6 bases and J lost 3, with 12 bases in between. The CDR3 totals 13 residues. Germline CDR1 reads MDHEN; CDR2 reads SYDVKM. As DNA, the CDR3 is TGTGCCAGCAGCCACCTCGGGGACTACGAGCAGTACTTC. Protein: CASSHLGDYEQYF. The complete variable domain, with remaining parts taken from reference TRBV28 and TRBJ2-7, reads DVKVTQSSRYLVKRTGEKVFLECVQDMDHENMFWYRQDPGLGLRLIYFSYDVKMKEKGDIPEGYSVSREKKERFSLILESASTNQTSMYLCASSHLGDYEQYFGPGTRLTVT.

V usage is TRBV7-2 and J usage is TRBJ2-3; the D is unclear. There are 16 residues in the CDR3. Trimming left V 4 bases short and J 0 bases short, with 14 bases between. Germline assignment: CDR1 SGHTA and CDR2 FQGNSA. The CDR3 coding sequence is TGTGCCAGCAGCTCTTTGGACGGACCTAGCACAGATACGCAGTATTTT. Amino acids: CASSSLDGPSTDTQYF.

V gene TRBV6-1 combines with J gene TRBJ2-4; D not certain. The end of the DNA is better explained by TRBJ2-5, so the J call may be wrong. CDR1 MNHNS and CDR2 SASEGT come from the germline V gene. This CDR3 contains 11 residues. The CDR3 spells CASTDEETQYF. The CDR3 DNA reads TGTGCCAGTACTGACGAAGAGACCCAGTACTTC.

The chain links TRBV20-1 to TRBJ2-3, with TRBD2 matching over 8 bases. Germline V gene data show CDR1 as DFQATT and CDR2 as SNEGSKA (reference sequence). This CDR3 region has 17 residues. The V and J ends lost 4 bases and 1 base, in that order; junction bases with no gene match: 13. In nucleotides, the CDR3 is TGCAGTGCTAACCCTCTACCCCCAGCGGGGGGCACAGATACGCAGTATTTT. Its translation: CSANPLPPAGGTDTQYF.

This sequence joins TRBV6-5 and TRBJ2-3, with TRBD2 matching over 8 bases. Germline CDR1 and CDR2: MNHEY and SVGAGI. J gave up 4 bases and V 7 bases, and 4 bases lay outside the gene matches. The CDR3 covers 13 residues. The CDR3 bases are TGTGCCAGCACCCGGACTAGCTCAGATACGCAGTATTTT. Translation gives CASTRTSSDTQYF.

The J gene is TRBJ1-5, the V gene TRBV5-1; possible D gene TRBD1, 5 bases. V was trimmed by 3 bases and J by 1 base, leaving 11 bases between them. The germline gives CDR1 SGHRS, CDR2 YFSETQ. The CDR3 spans 15 residues. CDR3 loop: CASSSIPGSNQPQHF. DNA of the CDR3: TGCGCCAGCAGCTCGATCCCAGGGAGCAATCAGCCCCAGCATTTT.

The chain is built from TRBV24-1 and TRBJ2-1; D unresolved. The V end was cut by 4 bases, the J end by 9 bases, with 12 bases between. Germline V gives CDR1 KGHDR, CDR2 SFDVKD. The CDR3 sequence is 13 residues long. In nucleotides, the CDR3 is TGTGCCACCAGTGACCCTCATAGCACTGAGCAGTTCTTC. This gives the protein CATSDPHSTEQFF.

The count of this clonotype is one. The chain combines TRBV21-1 with TRBJ1-5; the table's D call of TRBD1 was not tested on the DNA. TRBV21-1 is recorded as a pseudogene. This CDR3 contains 22 residues. CDR3 loop: CASSKYRRRLTATAYSNQPQHF. DNA for the CDR3: TGTGCCAGCAGCAAATACCGCCGCCGCTTGACAGCTACGGCATATAGCAATCAGCCCCAGCATTTT.

The rearrangement joins TRBV25-1 to TRBJ2-3; no reliable D call. Trimming removed 8 bases from V and 6 bases from J, with 9 bases in between. This CDR3 spans 11 amino acids. CDR1 is MGHDK and CDR2 is SYGVNS in the germline V gene. This chain's CDR3 is CASALQDTQYF. In DNA, the CDR3 is TGTGCCAGCGCCCTTCAGGATACGCAGTATTTT.

The chain has TRBV12-3 or TRBV12-4 and TRBJ2-3; D remains unclear. The CDR3 has 14 amino acids. V shed 5 bases and J shed 4 bases, with 13 bases lying between them. The CDR3 loop is CASSAKKVPDTQYF. DNA of the CDR3: TGTGCCAGCAGTGCTAAGAAGGTTCCAGATACGCAGTATTTT.

The chain links TRBV6-2 or TRBV6-3 to TRBJ2-4; 9 bases line up with TRBD1. With the DNA end fitting TRBJ2-7 better, the J assignment may be wrong. Germline values: CDR1 MNHEY, CDR2 SVGEGT. The CDR3 consists of 14 residues. Here the CDR3 reads CASSFGTGTHEQYF. The CDR3 bases are TGTGCCAGCAGTTTTGGGACAGGGACCCACGAGCAGTACTTC.